This T cell receptor beta chain originates from a study of CD8 T cells in Susac syndrome. It was with random hexamers that roughly 0.45 to 1 ug RNA was reverse transcribed. Amplification of TCR beta CDR3 across 54 Vbeta and 13 Jbeta was performed with immunoSEQ multiplex PCR. A single record per CDR3 protein comes from TCRdb applying MiXCR to the immunoSEQ multiplex PCR reads. The sample contains 180,000 or so distinct CDR3 sequences, about 94% of which appear only once. The CDR3 is 12 amino acids. V gave up 8 bases and J gave up 4 bases, with 12 bases separating them. TCR beta sequencing covered blood CD8+ and CD4+ T cells. Healthy donors formed controls matched for age and sex. Negative isolation was used for CD8+ and CD4+ T cells and FACS enrichment for TEMRA cells.

The sequence was collected from a human donor in good health. The chain recombines TRBV12-3 or TRBV12-4 with TRBJ2-7; no clear D. Sequencing was done on a sample of CD4+ T cells from PBMCs. The CDR3 reads CASGSQRYEQYF. The CDR3 DNA is TGTGCCAGCGGAAGCCAGAGATACGAGCAGTACTTC.